These 8 T cell receptor beta chains were sequenced from one sample in a study of blood T cell repertoires in COVID-19. The protocol was immunoSEQ multiplex PCR, while the TCRdb copy is restricted to in-frame clones and leaves out a portion. This sample has approximately 290,000 clones, with about 80% found just once. What was sequenced was peripheral blood. The receptor set was obtained from a person aged 70 to 80 with COVID-19, enrolled during active disease.

The chain joins TRBV9 to TRBJ1-5; a possible D gene is TRBD1 (6 bases). V lost 4 bases and J lost 4, with 15 bases in between. Germline V gives CDR1 SGDLS, CDR2 YYNGEE. This CDR3 has 15 residues. CDR3 DNA sequence: TGTGCCAGCAGCCGAGGGGACACCTCAAATCAGCCCCAGCATTTT. Encoded protein: CASSRGDTSNQPQHF.

This clone was seen once. The chain has TRBV7-8 and TRBJ1-1, with 8 bases that match TRBD1. CDR1 SGHVS and CDR2 FQNEAQ come from the germline V gene. Unmatched junction bases numbered 7, after V lost 4 bases and J lost 0 bases. This CDR3 is 16 amino acids long. Here the CDR3 reads CASSSEQGGVNTEAFF. Written as DNA, the CDR3 is TGTGCCAGCAGCTCGGAACAGGGGGGGGTGAACACTGAAGCTTTCTTT.

The V gene is TRBV7-3, the J gene TRBJ2-2, with 7 nucleotides matching TRBD2. There are 13 residues in the CDR3. The ends lost 6 bases at V and 5 bases at J; junction bases unmatched: 3. From germline, CDR1 is SGHTA and CDR2 FQGTGA. DNA for the CDR3: TGTGCCAGCAGATATAGCGGGACCGGGGAGCTGTTTTTT. It codes for CASRYSGTGELFF.

This chain joins TRBV7-2 and TRBJ1-2, with D perhaps matching TRBD1 (5 bases). V shed 0 bases and J shed 4 bases, with 12 bases lying between them. The CDR3 length is 15 residues. The germline V gene has CDR1 SGHTA and CDR2 FQGNSA. CDR3 region: CASSLAQGQGYGYTF. The CDR3 DNA is TGTGCCAGCAGCTTAGCCCAGGGTCAGGGCTATGGCTACACCTTC.

The CDR3 DNA reads as TGCGCCAGCAGCTTGGTACCTAGGAGCAGCACATACAATGAGCAGTTCTTC. Protein product: CASSLVPRSSTYNEQFF. The chain joins TRBV5-1 to TRBJ2-1; D not certain. Trimming shortened V by 0 bases and J by 4 bases, and 17 bases separated the two germline ends. Germline lookup yields CDR1 SGHRS and CDR2 YFSETQ. This CDR3 is 17 amino acids long.

This clone came up once. The genes are TRBV28 and TRBJ1-5; D perhaps matches TRBD1 (5 bases). V was cut by 10 bases and J by 4 bases, with 23 bases left in between. The CDR3 has 16 amino acids. Germline V gene data show CDR1 as MDHEN and CDR2 as SYDVKM. The CDR3 protein is CATTARSGGGNQPQHF. CDR3 DNA: TGTGCCACCACCGCCCGGAGCGGGGGTGGGAATCAGCCCCAGCATTTT.

J is TRBJ2-7 and V is TRBV7-2, with TRBD1 matching over 7 bases. The CDR3 has 15 amino acids. CDR1 and CDR2 from the germline V gene are SGHTA and FQGNSA. Trimming took 2 bases from V and 0 from J; bases not matched to a gene: 4. CDR3 region: CASSLSRGSSYEQYF. The CDR3, as DNA: TGTGCCAGCAGCTTATCCAGGGGGAGCTCCTACGAGCAGTACTTC.

The V gene is TRBV27, the J gene TRBJ2-2; possibly TRBD2 for D (5 bases). This CDR3 is 16 amino acids long. Germline lookup yields CDR1 MNHEY and CDR2 SMNVEV (reference sequence). The germline V and J ends were trimmed by 5 bases and 4 bases, with 17 bases remaining between them. The CDR3 DNA reads TGTGCCAGCAGTCTGCGGACTGACCTAACCACCGGGGAGCTGTTTTTT. Translating it yields CASSLRTDLTTGELFF.